This is a list of T cell receptor beta chains from one sample in a study of blood T cell repertoires in COVID-19. The protocol was immunoSEQ multiplex PCR, while the TCRdb copy is restricted to in-frame clones and leaves out a portion. This sample has fewer than 400,000 clones, with around 80% found just once. The sequenced sample consisted of peripheral blood. These receptors were collected from a man younger than 40 with active or convalescent COVID-19. CDR3s include the opening cysteine and the closing phenylalanine or tryptophan.

cdr3_length j_call v_call cdr3_aa
13 TRBJ1-5 TRBV5-5 CASSFTYNQPQHF
16 TRBJ1-2 TRBV19 CASNLQGAPTFYGYTF
14 TRBJ2-2 TRBV19 CASSPTISTGELFF
16 TRBJ1-1 TRBV10-3 CAISPGQGIFVSEAFF
13 TRBJ2-5 TRBV7-9 CASSTDRSETQYF
13 TRBJ1-6 TRBV30 CAWARQADSPLHF
14 TRBJ1-2 TRBV9 CASSVVFSGGGYTF
15 TRBJ2-1 TRBV6-1 CASSEASGSVNEQFF
14 TRBJ1-1 TRBV5-1 CASSLVRGKTEAFF
14 TRBJ1-2 TRBV9 CASSPGQGSYGYTF
15 TRBJ2-1 TRBV5-4 CASSLGAASYNEQFF
12 TRBJ1-2 TRBV4-3 CASSQDRGGYTF
15 TRBJ1-5 TRBV19 CASSNWAASNQPQHF
16 TRBJ1-1 TRBV2 CASSDGGEGNDGEAFF
13 TRBJ2-3 TRBV6-2/TRBV6-3 CASSPPSTDTQYF
16 TRBJ2-7 TRBV11-2 CASSLLGQGRGYEQYF
15 TRBJ1-6 TRBV3-1/TRBV3-2 CASSARGTGESPLHF
15 TRBJ2-1 TRBV7-9 CASSLQLAKLNEQFF
15 TRBJ2-7 TRBV9 CASSVTLGPPYEQYF
13 TRBJ2-7 TRBV2 CASSRGLSYEQYF
15 TRBJ2-1 TRBV6-4 CASSELAGGPNEQFF
13 TRBJ1-4 TRBV10-3 CAISESTAEKLFF
14 TRBJ1-2 TRBV5-1 CASSGQGPSYGYTF
15 TRBJ1-4 TRBV24-1 CATSDPTTDNEKLFF
15 TRBJ2-1 TRBV5-4 CASSGQRGSYNEQFF
14 TRBJ2-1 TRBV5-4 CASSSNLYTNEQFF
15 TRBJ1-5 TRBV3-1/TRBV3-2 CASSQGGGSNQPQHF
14 TRBJ1-4 TRBV19 CASSNSGGNEKLFF
14 TRBJ1-6 TRBV11-2 CASSLRSENSPLHF
13 TRBJ1-5 TRBV28 CASSLALGQGWGF
14 TRBJ2-5 TRBV4-1 CASSQGQLQETQYF
13 TRBJ1-5 TRBV6-5 CASSRGANQPQHF